The present T cell receptor beta chain was sequenced within a study of T cell changes during pregnancy in multiple sclerosis. Sequencing was performed with immunoSEQ multiplex PCR; in TCRdb, only in-frame clones are kept and a portion is missing. Of about 85,000 clones detected, approximately 89% appear once; the ten largest clones hold 2.5% to 3%. This receptor was identified in a female donor with multiple sclerosis, enrolled in a pregnancy study. Here the sequenced sample was peripheral blood, taken in the first trimester of pregnancy.

The CDR3 loop is CSVEASSGSTARDEQYF. The CDR3 DNA reads TGCAGCGTTGAAGCGTCCAGCGGGAGTACCGCTCGGGACGAGCAGTACTTC. The chain recombines TRBV29-1 with TRBJ2-7, with 8 bases fitting TRBD2. Germline CDR1 and CDR2: SQVTM and ANQGSEA. This CDR3 contains 17 residues. Unmatched junction bases numbered 16, after V lost 1 base and J lost 5 bases.